A selection of T cell receptor beta chains follows, all from one sample in a study of control samples from healthy donors and cancer patients. Libraries were prepared by immunoSEQ multiplex PCR; TCRdb keeps only in-frame clonotypes and omits some of them. The sample contains 140,000 to 150,000 clones, roughly 93% of which appear only once. The sequenced material came from blood. These receptors originate from a man aged 18 to 30 in good health. CDR3s include the opening cysteine and the closing phenylalanine or tryptophan. The order of the fields is D gene, J gene, V gene, clone size, CDR3 DNA, CDR3 protein. A D gene is named only where the DNA matches it firmly. Some rows mark clone size as missing; the rest say once, few, many or name a class of expanded clone.

d_gene: NA
j_gene: TRBJ1-5
v_gene: TRBV24-1
abundance: NA
CDR3nt: TGTGCCACCGGAGGGTCGGGTATAGATCAGCCCCAGCATTTT
CDR3aa: CATGGSGIDQPQHF

d_gene: NA
j_gene: TRBJ1-4
v_gene: TRBV11-2
abundance: NA
CDR3nt: TGTGCCAGCAGCTCGTCCCCGACAGGCCCTATCGTTGGGAGACTGTTTTTT
CDR3aa: CASSSSPTGPIVGRLFF

d_gene: NA
j_gene: TRBJ1-6
v_gene: TRBV4-2
abundance: NA
CDR3nt: TGTGCCAGCAGCCAAGAATACAGGAGGGAATCGCCCCTCCACTTT
CDR3aa: CASSQEYRRESPLHF

d_gene: NA
j_gene: TRBJ2-6
v_gene: TRBV30
abundance: NA
CDR3nt: TGTGCCTGGTGTAAACTAACGCCTGGGGCCAACGTCCTGACTTTC
CDR3aa: CAWCKLTPGANVLTF

d_gene: NA
j_gene: TRBJ2-1
v_gene: TRBV4-1
abundance: NA
CDR3nt: TGCGCCAGCAGCCAAGACCGCCACAATGAGCAGTTCTTC
CDR3aa: CASSQDRHNEQFF

d_gene: NA
j_gene: TRBJ1-1
v_gene: TRBV6-5
abundance: NA
CDR3nt: TGTGCCAGCAGTTACTCCGGCAGTTCTATTGAAGCTTTCTTT
CDR3aa: CASSYSGSSIEAFF

d_gene: NA
j_gene: TRBJ2-5
v_gene: TRBV10-3
abundance: NA
CDR3nt: TGTGCCATCAGTTTAAGTACGGGGGCGCAAGAGACCCAGTACTTC
CDR3aa: CAISLSTGAQETQYF

d_gene: TRBD1
j_gene: TRBJ1-5
v_gene: TRBV7-2
abundance: once
CDR3nt: TGTGCCAGCAGCTGGACAGGGGGCAATCAGCCCCAGCATTTT
CDR3aa: CASSWTGGNQPQHF

d_gene: NA
j_gene: TRBJ1-4
v_gene: TRBV5-1
abundance: NA
CDR3nt: TGCGCCAGCAGCCCGGGGGGTTATGGTGAAAAACTGTTTTTT
CDR3aa: CASSPGGYGEKLFF

d_gene: NA
j_gene: TRBJ1-1
v_gene: TRBV15
abundance: NA
CDR3nt: TGTGCCACCAGCAGAGATCCATACCCTGGGACTGAAGCTTTCTTT
CDR3aa: CATSRDPYPGTEAFF

d_gene: NA
j_gene: TRBJ1-5
v_gene: TRBV21-1
abundance: NA
CDR3nt: TGTGCCAGCGCGGGCAATCAGCCCCAGCATTTT
CDR3aa: CASAGNQPQHF

d_gene: NA
j_gene: TRBJ1-1
v_gene: TRBV19
abundance: NA
CDR3nt: TGTGCCAGTAGTATAGGGGGATTTCCTGAAGCTTTCTTT
CDR3aa: CASSIGGFPEAFF